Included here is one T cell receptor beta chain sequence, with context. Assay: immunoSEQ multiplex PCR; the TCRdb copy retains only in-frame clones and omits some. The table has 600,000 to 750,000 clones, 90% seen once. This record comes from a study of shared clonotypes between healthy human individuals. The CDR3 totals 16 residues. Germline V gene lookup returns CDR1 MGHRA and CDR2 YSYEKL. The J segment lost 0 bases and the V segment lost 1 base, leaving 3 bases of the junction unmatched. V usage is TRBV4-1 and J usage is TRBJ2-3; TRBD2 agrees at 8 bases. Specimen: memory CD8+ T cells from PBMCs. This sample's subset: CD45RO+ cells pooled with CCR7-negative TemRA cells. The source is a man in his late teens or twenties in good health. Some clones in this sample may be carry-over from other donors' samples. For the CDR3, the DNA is TGCGCCAGCAGCCAAGCCCCTAGCGGGAGCACAGATACGCAGTATTTT. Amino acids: CASSQAPSGSTDTQYF.